This T cell receptor (beta chain) originates from a study of cytomegalovirus exposure and HLA in healthy donors. Broader study findings: Analysis performed later found more than 15,000 TCR beta sequences associated with HLA alleles at 0.05 false discovery rate. Fewer N-insertions than the approximately 680-donor mean were reportedly shown by an Asian-associated ancestry cluster in a later analysis. The study designated fewer than 200 TCR beta chains cytomegalovirus-associated. A later look showed TCR association rates differing by HLA locus, highest for DRB1 and lowest for HLA-C.

A multiplex PCR was run with 60 Vbeta primers and 13 Jbeta primers. The method was immunoSEQ multiplex PCR; TCRdb's version includes in-frame clones alone and lacks a portion of them. The sample has 70,000 to 100,000 clones; about four fifths are singletons. About this clone itself: The antigen remains unidentified.

The germline CDR1 and CDR2 sequences are SGHNT and YYREEE (reference sequence). V lost 4 bases and J lost 0, with 8 bases in between. The CDR3 covers 15 residues. J is TRBJ2-6 and V is TRBV5-4; TRBD1 is a possible D gene (5 bases). This TCR came from a man aged 45-65 years in good health and CMV-seropositive. The sample comprised PBMCs. CDR3 in amino acids: CASSPDSSGANVLTF. The CDR3 bases are TGTGCCAGCAGCCCCGACAGCTCTGGGGCCAACGTCCTGACTTTC.